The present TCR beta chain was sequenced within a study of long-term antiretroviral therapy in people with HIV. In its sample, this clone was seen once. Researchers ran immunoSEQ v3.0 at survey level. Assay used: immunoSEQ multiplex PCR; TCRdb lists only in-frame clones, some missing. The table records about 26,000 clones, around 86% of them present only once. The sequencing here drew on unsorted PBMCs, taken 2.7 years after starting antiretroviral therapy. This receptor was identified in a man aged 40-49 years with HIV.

CDR3 loop: CASSDGPGGSGNTIYF. CDR3 in DNA: TGCGCCAGCAGCGACGGACCGGGGGGCTCTGGAAACACCATATATTTT. V is TRBV5-1 and J is TRBJ1-3, with D possibly matching TRBD1 (5 bases). Trimming stripped 4 bases from V and 0 bases from J, with 14 bases between. The CDR3 spans 16 residues. In germline, CDR1 is SGHRS, CDR2 YFSETQ.